The sequence of this T cell receptor beta chain was determined in a study of control samples from healthy donors and cancer patients. TCRdb's copy holds only in-frame clones and misses some; the assay was immunoSEQ multiplex PCR. The profile shows 85,000 to 90,000 clones, 85% to 90% of them singletons. This CDR3 is 14 amino acids long. V was trimmed by 5 bases and J by 4 bases, leaving 14 bases between them. The germline gives CDR1 SGHTA, CDR2 FQGNSA. The sequenced sample consisted of blood. This TCR derives from a woman in her forties in good health. V and J are TRBV7-2 and TRBJ1-1; D is undetermined. CDR3 DNA: TGTGCCAGCAGCCCCCAGCGGCTAGGCACTGAAGCTTTCTTT. Its translation: CASSPQRLGTEAFF.